The rows below give T cell receptor beta chains drawn from one sample of a study of breast tumors, draining lymph nodes, adjacent tissues. Via MiXCR, TCRdb re-called the multiplex PCR reads, giving one row per CDR3 protein. The sample gives approximately 90,000 distinct CDR3 sequences, approximately 30% of which show up once; 7.5% to 10% is in the top ten. The material sequenced was axillary lymph node tissue. These receptors were taken from a female donor with breast cancer. Some clones in this sample may be carry-over from other donors' samples. Both conserved end residues are part of each CDR3. Each record gives: V gene, D gene, J gene, clone size, CDR3 DNA, CDR3 protein. A D gene is named only where the DNA matches it firmly. Expanded clones get a size class; other rows say once, few or many, or leave the size out.

TRBV25-1,.,TRBJ1-1,.,TGTGCCAGCAGTTCCTCGGACAGCCTTAACACTGAAGCTTTCTTT,CASSSSDSLNTEAFF
TRBV7-8,.,TRBJ2-7,many,TGTGCCAGCTCACTAGCCCACTCCTACGAGCAGTACTTC,CASSLAHSYEQYF
TRBV10-1,.,TRBJ2-5,many,TGCGCCAGCAGCTATGGAGCGGGCGAGACCCAGTACTTC,CASSYGAGETQYF
TRBV5-1,TRBD2,TRBJ2-3,many,TGCGCCAGCAGCTTGAGCTCGGGCGGGAGTGCAGATACGCAGTATTTT,CASSLSSGGSADTQYF
TRBV19,TRBD1,TRBJ1-5,many,TGTGCCAGTAGTATAGATGGGACAGGGAGCAATCAGCCCCAGCATTTT,CASSIDGTGSNQPQHF
TRBV20-1,TRBD1,TRBJ2-7,many,TGCAGTGCTAACCGTGGGACAGCTATAAACTCCTACGAGCAGTACTTC,CSANRGTAINSYEQYF
TRBV7-3,.,TRBJ1-1,many,TGTGCCAGCAGCTTAGTACCGGCGGGGGACACTGAAGCTTTCTTT,CASSLVPAGDTEAFF
TRBV20-1,TRBD2,TRBJ2-3,many,TGCAGTGCTCTCGCACGTGGGACTAGGAACACAGATACGCAGTATTTT,CSALARGTRNTDTQYF
TRBV4-1,TRBD1,TRBJ1-2,many,TGCGCCAGCAGCCAAGACCTACAGGGGCTCGACTATGGCTACACCTTC,CASSQDLQGLDYGYTF
TRBV6-1,.,TRBJ2-7,many,TGTGCCAGCATGGCGCCCGGACAGTCTCCCTACGAGCAGTACTTC,CASMAPGQSPYEQYF
TRBV7-2,.,TRBJ2-5,.,TGTGCCAGCAGCCTAGTACAGGGAGTTCAGACCCAGTACTTC,CASSLVQGVQTQYF
TRBV11-2,.,TRBJ2-7,many,TGTGCCAGCAACGTGGGGTTCTCCTCCTACGAGCAGTACTTC,CASNVGFSSYEQYF
TRBV11-2,TRBD2,TRBJ2-1,many,TGTGCCAGCAGCCCCGGGACTAGCGGAATCACATACAATGAGCAGTTCTTC,CASSPGTSGITYNEQFF
TRBV12-3/TRBV12-4,.,TRBJ1-2,.,TGTGCCAGCAGTTTTGGGGATGGCTACACCTTC,CASSFGDGYTF
TRBV7-3,TRBD1,TRBJ2-1,many,TGTGCCAGCAGCTCCCATCGGACAGGGGCCTACAATGAGCAGTTCTTC,CASSSHRTGAYNEQFF
TRBV30,.,TRBJ2-4,.,TGTGCCTGGAGTATTTACGGTGGTGTCCAAAACATTCAGTACTTC,CAWSIYGGVQNIQYF
TRBV7-6,TRBD2,TRBJ2-7,.,TGTGCCAGCAGCCCCGGGACTAGCGGGAGTAACGAGCAGTACTTC,CASSPGTSGSNEQYF
TRBV7-9,TRBD1,TRBJ1-3,.,TGTGCCAGCAGCTTAGCCGGGACAGGGGGTGGAAACACCATATATTTT,CASSLAGTGGGNTIYF
TRBV6-2/TRBV6-3,TRBD2,TRBJ2-1,.,TGTGCCAGCAGTACACCGGGACTAGCGGGAGGGTCAGGGAATGAGCAGTTCTTC,CASSTPGLAGGSGNEQFF
TRBV4-1,.,TRBJ2-3,.,TGCGCCAGCAGCCAGGGGCCCGGCGAGGCGCATACGCAGTATTTC,CASSQGPGEAHTQYF
TRBV7-9,.,TRBJ2-7,many,TGTGCCAGCAGCTTAAGCGGGTACCCCTACGAGCAGTACTTC,CASSLSGYPYEQYF
TRBV7-9,TRBD1,TRBJ1-6,.,TGTGCCAGCAGCTTGGACAGGAATTGCCCCCTCCACTTT,CASSLDRNCPLHF
TRBV3-1,TRBD1,TRBJ2-5,many,TGTGCCAGCAGCCAGGGACAGTACCAAGAGACCCAGTACTTC,CASSQGQYQETQYF
TRBV20-1,.,TRBJ1-2,.,TGCAGTGCTAGAGATGAGCTAAACTATGGCTACACCTTC,CSARDELNYGYTF
TRBV20-1,.,TRBJ2-1,.,TGCAGTGCTAGAGATGAGGGACATCGGTACGATGAGCAGCTCTTC,CSARDEGHRYDEQLF
TRBV19,TRBD1,TRBJ1-2,once,TGTGCTAATAGTGGGACAGGGACCTATGGCTACACCTTC,CANSGTGTYGYTF
TRBV28,TRBD2,TRBJ2-1,.,TGTGCCAGCAGTTTATGGGCTAGCGGGACTACCTACAATGAGCAGTTCTTC,CASSLWASGTTYNEQFF
TRBV4-3,.,TRBJ1-1,.,TGCGCCAGCAGCCAAGGATCGAGGAACACTGAAGCTTTCTTT,CASSQGSRNTEAFF
TRBV2,.,TRBJ1-1,few,TGTGCCAGCAGTTACAGGGAGGGGAACACTGAAGCTTTCTTT,CASSYREGNTEAFF
TRBV15,TRBD1,TRBJ2-3,.,TGTGCCACCAGCAGAGATCCGCTGGGATATCGGCCCGGGACAGCTAACCAGTATTTT,CATSRDPLGYRPGTANQYF
TRBV20-1,TRBD1,TRBJ1-2,.,TGCAGTGCTGCAAAATTTGGGACAGGAATTGGCGGGGGTGGCTACACCTTC,CSAAKFGTGIGGGGYTF
TRBV14,.,TRBJ2-2,many,TGTGCCAGCAGAATTTGTTGCGGGTGGAACACCGGGGAGCTGTTTTTT,CASRICCGWNTGELFF
TRBV5-1,.,TRBJ1-1,many,TGCGCCAGCAGCTTGGACCGGGAGGAGAGGTCAACTGAAGCTTTCTTT,CASSLDREERSTEAFF
TRBV7-2,.,TRBJ2-7,many,TGTGCCAGCAGCCCCCACCCCATGGGCGGAGACCCCTACGAGCAGTACTTC,CASSPHPMGGDPYEQYF
TRBV29-1,.,TRBJ2-2,.,TGCAGCGTTGAGGCCGGGGGGCCGTTTTTT,CSVEAGGPFF
TRBV2,.,TRBJ2-7,many,TGTGCCAGCAGTCAATATGGGCTAGGCTACGAGCAGTACTTC,CASSQYGLGYEQYF
TRBV29-1,.,TRBJ1-2,few,TGCAGCGTTGTTCCGACAGAGGAGGGCTACACCTTC,CSVVPTEEGYTF
TRBV7-7,.,TRBJ2-6,many,TGTGCCAGCAGCGAAACCGCAGCCTCTGGGGCCAACGTCCTGACTTTC,CASSETAASGANVLTF
TRBV7-2,TRBD1,TRBJ1-6,many,TGTGCCAGCAGCTTGGGGACAGGGCCCCTTGGGCCCCTCCACTTT,CASSLGTGPLGPLHF
TRBV10-3,.,TRBJ2-3,many,TGTGCCATCAGCGCGGGGCCGCCTTCAGATACGCAGTATTTT,CAISAGPPSDTQYF
TRBV6-6,TRBD1,TRBJ1-6,many,TGTGCCAGCAGTTACCCGCTGGGGACAGGGCCGAGCTCCTATAATTCACCCCTCCACTTT,CASSYPLGTGPSSYNSPLHF
TRBV4-2,.,TRBJ2-3,many,TGTGCCAGCAGCCAAGATTACTACGGAGCAGATACGCAGTATTTT,CASSQDYYGADTQYF
TRBV19,.,TRBJ1-1,few,TGTGCCAGTCGACTCGGAAGGGGGGGGACTGAAGCTTTCTTT,CASRLGRGGTEAFF
TRBV5-1,TRBD1,TRBJ1-2,.,TGCGCCAGCAGCTTGATGACAGGGGGCACTGGAAACACCTTC,CASSLMTGGTGNTF
TRBV10-3,TRBD1,TRBJ2-5,many,TGTGCCACCAAACAAACCGGGACAGGGAGCCAAGAGACCCAGTACTTC,CATKQTGTGSQETQYF
TRBV7-9,TRBD2,TRBJ2-1,.,TGTGCCAGCAGCCCTATACTAGCGGGAGGGCCTCTCCTTCATGAGCAGTTCTTC,CASSPILAGGPLLHEQFF
TRBV7-9,TRBD1,TRBJ2-5,many,TGTGCCAGCAGCCCCCCGGGGACAGCTGGACGGGGAGAGACCCAGTACTTC,CASSPPGTAGRGETQYF